A single sample gave rise to the 4 T cell receptor beta chains below, sequenced in a study of T cells in Graves' hyperthyroidism and ophthalmopathy. TCR beta CDR3 regions were amplified from RNA transcripts. First-round RT-PCR with HTBI primers amplified the TCR CDR3 region. One entry per CDR3 protein results from TCRdb running MiXCR on the multiplex PCR reads. The table has about 300,000 distinct CDR3 sequences, roughly 13% seen once. The sequencing sample was made of blood. All receptors come from a woman aged 35 to 49 with Graves' hyperthyroidism.

In its sample, this clonotype was seen many times. The chain has TRBV28 and TRBJ2-7; 7 nucleotides match TRBD1. Unmatched junction bases numbered 7, after V lost 4 bases and J lost 1 base. Per germline, CDR1 MDHEN and CDR2 SYDVKM. This CDR3 region has 15 residues. DNA of the CDR3: TGTGCCAGCAGTTCCTCAGGGGGTCCTTCCTACGAGCAGTACTTC. Translating gives CASSSSGGPSYEQYF.

At least ten counts were recorded for this clonotype. This chain connects TRBV7-9 to TRBJ2-5; no clear D gene. From germline, CDR1 is SEHNR and CDR2 FQNEAQ (reference sequence). The CDR3 extends over 12 amino acids. Deletions cut 1 base from V and 6 bases from J, with 6 bases between. The CDR3 sequence: CASSLEAQTQYF. CDR3 in DNA: TGTGCCAGCAGCTTAGAGGCGCAGACCCAGTACTTC.

This clonotype was counted ten times or more. J is TRBJ2-3 and V is TRBV2, with 11 bases that match TRBD2. This CDR3 is built from 14 residues. Germline V gene lookup returns CDR1 SNHLY and CDR2 FYNNEI. V was pared by 5 bases and J by 3 bases, with 1 base of the junction left unmatched. CDR3 DNA: TGTGCCAGCAGTATAGCGGGGGGGACAGATACGCAGTATTTT. Encoded protein: CASSIAGGTDTQYF. Full variable domain (remainder filled in from reference TRBV2 and TRBJ2-3): EPEVTQTPSHQVTQMGQEVILRCVPISNHLYFYWYRQILGQKVEFLVSFYNNEISEKSEIFDDQFSVERPDGSNFTLKIRSTKLEDSAMYFCASSIAGGTDTQYFGPGTRLTVL.

Turning to this clonotype: This could be a read error, since a much larger clone is one nucleotide away. The rearrangement uses TRBV29-1 and TRBJ2-3; tentative D call: TRBD1 (5 bases). Germline V gene sequence: CDR1 SQVTM, CDR2 ANQGSEA. The V end was cut by 0 bases, the J end by 1 base, with 11 bases between. The CDR3 is 15 amino acids. CDR3 amino acids: CSVEDRTTGTDTQYF. In DNA form, the CDR3 reads TGCAGCGTTGAAGATCGGACAACTGGCACAGATACGCAGTATTTT.